This TCR beta chain was retrieved from a study of regulatory T cells in long-lasting Graves disease. Across the whole study: Graves' disease counted as persistent after over 5 years of antithyroid drugs with positive TSH receptor antibodies.

Noted time point: persistent/refractory GD, antithyroid drugs over 5 years with positive TRAb. PBMC RNA served as the TCR library source. Blood from the periphery, about 9.2 milliliters in all, was drawn into EDTA tubes. This clonotype occurred a few times. Its cognate antigen is unknown. Construction of TCR beta libraries relied on iRepertoire HTBI primers and on Arm-PCR targeting CDR3 regions. TCRdb analysed the multiplex PCR reads with MiXCR anew, one entry per CDR3 protein. The sample consists of approximately 360,000 distinct CDR3 sequences, less than 30% of them appearing once. General observations from the study: Sharing of public clonotypes was greater in persistent patients (approximately 2,700) than in new patients (roughly 880).

The sequenced sample was peripheral blood mononuclear cells (PBMCs), obtained when the disease was refractory, from a patient treated with antithyroid drugs. This receptor was taken from a woman between 40 and 55 years old with Graves disease.

As DNA, the CDR3 is TGCGCCAGCAGCCCCTTAGCTCCCGGGGAGCTGTTTTTT. It encodes CASSPLAPGELFF. V gene TRBV4-1 combines with J gene TRBJ2-2; D gene ambiguous. The germline V gene has CDR1 MGHRA and CDR2 YSYEKL. Trimming took off 4 bases at V and 6 bases at J, with 9 bases between the two ends. The CDR3 is 13 residues long.